The subject of this entry is one T cell receptor (beta chain). This sample stems from a study of blood T cell repertoires in COVID-19. About the study: Samples came from the United States, Italy and Spain, spanning acute and convalescent COVID-19. The analysed material was cDNA or gDNA that came from T cells, B-cell-depleted T cells, or PBMCs.

Profiling relied on immunoSEQ multiplex PCR, and the TCRdb table lists in-frame clones only, not all of them. The table lists 200,000 to 300,000 clones, around 86% of them singletons, with 5.2% in the top ten. Sequencing was done on a sample of peripheral blood. The clonotype originates from a woman in her sixties or seventies with COVID-19, enrolled during active disease.

The CDR3 is CASSQDSHRDEQYF. CDR3 bases: TGTGCCAGCAGTCAGGACAGCCACCGGGACGAGCAGTACTTC. The rearrangement uses TRBV7-2 and TRBJ2-7, with a tentative D call TRBD1 (6 bases). V gave up 6 bases and J gave up 5 bases, with 17 bases separating them. The CDR3 sequence is 14 residues long. CDR1 is SGHTA and CDR2 is FQGNSA in the germline V gene.